A selection of T cell receptor beta chains follows, all from one sample in a study of cytomegalovirus exposure and HLA in healthy donors. TCRdb's copy holds only in-frame clones and misses some; the assay was immunoSEQ multiplex PCR. The sample consists of about 120,000 clones, roughly 71% of them appearing once. Sequences were obtained from PBMCs. The source is a woman between 40 and 50 years old in good health and CMV-seropositive. CDR3s include the opening cysteine and the closing phenylalanine or tryptophan. Each record gives: V gene, clone size, D gene, J gene, CDR3 protein, CDR3 DNA. D genes are given only for firm matches. Where a row states a size, it is once, few, many or the class of an expanded clone; other rows omit it.

TRBV7-6,-,TRBD1,TRBJ1-4,CASSFTGGTNEKLFF,TGTGCCAGCAGCTTCACAGGGGGAACTAATGAAAAACTGTTTTTT
TRBV9,-,TRBD1,TRBJ2-7,CASSVGGGDTSYEQYF,TGTGCCAGCAGCGTAGGAGGGGGCGATACCTCCTACGAGCAGTACTTC
TRBV4-3,-,TRBD2,TRBJ2-7,CASSRDLTSGFYEQYF,TGCGCCAGCAGCCGAGACCTGACTAGCGGGTTCTACGAGCAGTACTTC
TRBV7-2,-,-,TRBJ1-2,CASSLGPDSHYGYTF,TGTGCCAGCAGCTTGGGCCCGGACAGTCACTATGGCTACACCTTC
TRBV7-9,few,TRBD2,TRBJ2-1,CASSKRGLVIVWNEQFF,TGTGCCAGCAGTAAACGGGGACTAGTAATTGTTTGGAATGAGCAGTTCTTC
TRBV30,-,-,TRBJ2-5,CAWSVPGWSGAQYF,TGTGCCTGGAGTGTACCGGGGTGGAGTGGGGCCCAGTACTTC
TRBV7-8,-,TRBD2,TRBJ2-5,CASSTIAGAQETQYF,TGTGCCAGCAGCACGATAGCGGGGGCTCAAGAGACCCAGTACTTC
TRBV2,-,TRBD1,TRBJ1-1,CASTARTGDTEAFF,TGTGCCAGCACGGCCCGCACAGGGGACACTGAAGCTTTCTTT
TRBV6-1,few,TRBD2,TRBJ2-7,CASSEGGEGPYEQYF,TGTGCCAGCAGTGAGGGGGGGGAGGGTCCCTACGAGCAGTACTTC
TRBV7-9,-,TRBD1,TRBJ1-6,CASRSTGYNSPLHF,TGTGCCAGCCGGTCGACAGGGTATAATTCACCCCTCCACTTT
TRBV6-5,-,-,TRBJ1-1,CASRYDRMNTEAFF,TGTGCCAGCAGATACGACAGGATGAACACTGAAGCTTTCTTT
TRBV11-2,-,-,TRBJ1-5,CASSLILGANQPQHF,TGTGCCAGCAGCCTTATCTTGGGGGCGAATCAGCCCCAGCATTTT
TRBV7-9,-,-,TRBJ2-3,CASSFEGADTQYF,TGTGCCAGCAGCTTCGAGGGCGCAGATACGCAGTATTTT
TRBV12-5,-,-,TRBJ1-2,CASGLRSGHGYTF,TGTGCTAGTGGTTTGCGTTCAGGGCATGGCTACACCTTC
TRBV5-1,-,-,TRBJ2-7,CASSLGAYEQYF,TGCGCCAGCAGCTTGGGGGCGTACGAGCAGTACTTC
TRBV19,-,-,TRBJ2-7,CASSGRVNSYEQYF,TGTGCCAGTAGTGGCCGGGTGAACTCCTACGAGCAGTACTTC
TRBV28,-,TRBD2,TRBJ2-2,CASSSLAGGPTGELFF,TGTGCCAGCAGTTCACTAGCGGGAGGTCCGACCGGGGAGCTGTTTTTT
TRBV30,-,TRBD1,TRBJ1-2,CAWSSGGGGYTF,TGTGCCTGGAGCTCAGGGGGTGGTGGCTACACCTTC
TRBV30,-,TRBD1,TRBJ1-2,CAWRIWTGVGGYTF,TGTGCCTGGAGGATTTGGACAGGGGTAGGCGGCTACACCTTC
TRBV4-3,-,-,TRBJ1-2,CASSQDGEGSYTNGYTF,TGCGCCAGCAGCCAAGATGGGGAGGGGTCGTATACAAATGGCTACACCTTC
TRBV11-2,-,TRBD2,TRBJ2-7,CASSLRRTSGADYEQYF,TGTGCCAGCAGCTTACGACGGACTAGCGGAGCTGACTACGAGCAGTACTTC
TRBV7-7,-,-,TRBJ2-2,CASSTRSDSSGVGSGELFF,TGTGCTAGCAGCACCAGGAGTGACTCCTCAGGGGTCGGCTCCGGGGAGCTGTTTTTT
TRBV10-3,-,TRBD2,TRBJ2-1,CAIRATLASGSRNEQFF,TGTGCCATCAGGGCGACCCTAGCTAGCGGGAGTAGGAATGAGCAGTTCTTC
TRBV25-1,-,-,TRBJ1-1,CASNRGAGTEAFF,TGTGCCAGCAACCGGGGGGCCGGTACTGAAGCTTTCTTT
TRBV5-6,-,-,TRBJ2-7,CASSEQTSYEQYF,TGTGCCAGCAGCGAACAGACATCCTACGAGCAGTACTTC
TRBV2,-,-,TRBJ2-7,CASSEGSRGEQYF,TGTGCCAGCAGTGAAGGAAGTAGGGGGGAGCAGTACTTC
TRBV7-3,once,-,TRBJ1-3,CASSSGNSYSGNTIYF,TGTGCCAGCAGCTCCGGGAACAGTTACTCTGGAAACACCATATATTTT
TRBV6-5,-,TRBD1,TRBJ2-7,CASCTGDSTYEQYF,TGTGCCAGCTGTACAGGGGATTCTACCTACGAGCAGTACTTC
TRBV7-2,few,-,TRBJ2-7,CASSLDGSAYSYEQYF,TGTGCCAGCAGCTTAGATGGTAGCGCGTACTCCTACGAGCAGTACTTC
TRBV7-9,-,TRBD2,TRBJ2-5,CASSLYGRERETQYF,TGTGCCAGCAGCTTATACGGGCGGGAGAGGGAGACCCAGTACTTC
TRBV25-1,-,-,TRBJ2-5,CASSSPGKETQYF,TGTGCCAGCAGTAGTCCAGGGAAAGAGACCCAGTACTTC
TRBV7-9,-,TRBD1,TRBJ2-6,CASSPPGTGNTGANVLTF,TGTGCCAGCAGCCCCCCGGGGACAGGCAACACTGGGGCCAACGTCCTGACTTTC
TRBV5-1,-,TRBD2,TRBJ2-1,CASSPSGDSYNEQFF,TGCGCCAGCAGCCCTAGCGGGGACTCCTACAATGAGCAGTTCTTC
TRBV4-3,few,-,TRBJ1-3,CASSQGQAGNTIYF,TGCGCCAGCAGCCAAGGGCAAGCTGGAAACACCATATATTTT
TRBV4-1,-,-,TRBJ2-2,CASSLGVGANTGELFF,TGCGCCAGCAGCTTAGGGGTCGGAGCGAACACCGGGGAGCTGTTTTTT
TRBV5-8,-,-,TRBJ2-2,CASSSVEGRLAFTGELFF,TGTGCCAGCAGCTCAGTGGAGGGACGTCTAGCGTTCACCGGGGAGCTGTTTTTT
TRBV5-1,once,-,TRBJ1-1,CASSSGMNTEAFF,TGCGCCAGCAGCTCCGGGATGAACACTGAAGCTTTCTTT
TRBV7-2,-,-,TRBJ1-2,CASSLDRQVTNYGYTF,TGTGCCAGCAGCTTAGACAGGCAGGTGACTAACTATGGCTACACCTTC
TRBV14,once,TRBD1,TRBJ1-6,CASSQEYRGSPLHF,TGTGCCAGCAGCCAGGAATACAGGGGATCACCCCTCCACTTT
TRBV9,-,-,TRBJ2-3,CASSVRGSPTDTQYF,TGTGCCAGCAGCGTAAGGGGGTCCCCCACAGATACGCAGTATTTT